A selection of T cell receptor beta chains follows, all from one sample in a study of Ad26.COV2.S vaccination and SARS-CoV-2 variants. This table comes from immunoSEQ multiplex PCR, and its TCRdb copy is limited to in-frame clones, with some not included. The data contain 450,000 to 550,000 clones, about 89% of them singletons. The sequencing here drew on peripheral blood, taken in a trial of Ad26.COV2.S vaccine versus placebo. The origin of the receptors is a person aged 18 to 65 who received the Ad26.COV2.S COVID-19 vaccine or a placebo. The CDR3 runs from the conserved cysteine through the conserved F or W. The order of the fields is V gene, D gene, J gene, clone size, CDR3 protein, CDR3 DNA. The D gene is left open where the match is weak. Where a row states a size, it is once, few, many or the class of an expanded clone; other rows omit it.

>TRBV7-6|NA|TRBJ2-3|NA
CASSLVGLLLGTDTQYF
TGTGCCAGCAGCTTAGTGGGGCTTCTCCTCGGCACAGATACGCAGTATTTT
>TRBV11-3|NA|TRBJ2-4|NA
CASSFRGSGIQYF
TGTGCCAGCAGCTTTAGGGGGTCGGGCATTCAGTACTTC
>TRBV2|NA|TRBJ1-2|NA
CASSELTRYYGYTF
TGTGCCAGCAGTGAACTTACCCGATACTATGGCTACACCTTC
>TRBV5-1|TRBD2|TRBJ2-3|NA
CASSPYKLAGGTDTQYF
TGCGCCAGCAGCCCTTACAAACTAGCGGGGGGCACAGATACGCAGTATTTT
>TRBV28|TRBD1|TRBJ1-2|NA
CASRVPGQGSAFGYTF
TGTGCCAGCAGGGTACCGGGACAGGGAAGTGCTTTCGGCTACACCTTC
>TRBV6-6|TRBD1|TRBJ2-4|NA
CATGDRAKNIQYF
TGTGCCACTGGGGACAGGGCCAAAAACATTCAGTACTTC
>TRBV4-3|NA|TRBJ1-3|NA
CASSQEGSSGNTIYF
TGCGCCAGCAGCCAAGAGGGGTCTTCAGGAAACACCATATATTTT
>TRBV6-5|NA|TRBJ2-1|NA
CASRTGLHNEQFF
TGTGCCAGCAGGACCGGACTGCACAATGAGCAGTTCTTC
>TRBV27|NA|TRBJ1-1|NA
CASSLLGDTEAFF
TGTGCCAGCAGTTTACTTGGGGACACTGAAGCTTTCTTT
>TRBV18|NA|TRBJ1-1|NA
CASSPLGQMNTEAFF
TGTGCCAGCTCACCACTAGGACAGATGAACACTGAAGCTTTCTTT
>TRBV10-3|NA|TRBJ1-1|NA
CAISGGRIPEAFF
TGTGCCATCTCGGGGGGGCGAATCCCTGAAGCTTTCTTT
>TRBV7-9|NA|TRBJ2-1|NA
CASSLAIEQFF
TGTGCCAGCAGCTTGGCGATTGAGCAGTTCTTC
>TRBV4-1|TRBD1|TRBJ1-1|NA
CASSQPVKPGQGDTEAFF
TGCGCCAGCAGCCAACCGGTAAAACCGGGACAGGGGGACACTGAAGCTTTCTTT
>TRBV18|TRBD2|TRBJ2-3|NA
CASSPSSGRRDTQYF
TGTGCCAGCTCACCATCTAGCGGGAGAAGGGATACGCAGTATTTT
>TRBV6-5|NA|TRBJ2-7|once
CASRLTGTNYEQYF
TGTGCCAGCAGGCTGACAGGAACGAACTACGAGCAGTACTTC
>TRBV18|TRBD1|TRBJ1-2|NA
CASSPEQGYNYGYTF
TGTGCCAGCTCACCAGAACAGGGGTACAACTATGGCTACACCTTC
>TRBV7-9|NA|TRBJ1-6|NA
CASSSGTYYSPLHF
TGTGCCAGCAGCTCCGGGACGTATTATTCACCCCTCCACTTT
>TRBV27|TRBD1|TRBJ2-3|NA
CASSNQGATDTQYF
TGTGCCAGCAGTAATCAGGGGGCCACAGATACGCAGTATTTT
>TRBV9|TRBD2|TRBJ2-3|NA
CASSAGKRGGTDTQYF
TGTGCCAGCAGCGCCGGAAAGCGGGGGGGCACAGATACGCAGTATTTT
>TRBV28|NA|TRBJ2-2|NA
CASGTLGELFF
TGTGCCAGCGGGACACTGGGGGAGCTGTTTTTT
>TRBV3-1/TRBV3-2|TRBD2|TRBJ2-3|NA
CASSQDVLTSGGSDTQYF
TGTGCCAGCAGCCAAGACGTCCTGACTAGCGGGGGTTCAGATACGCAGTATTTT
>TRBV19|TRBD2|TRBJ2-7|NA
CASRLAGGNSYEQYF
TGTGCCAGTAGACTAGCGGGAGGGAACTCCTACGAGCAGTACTTC
>TRBV2|NA|TRBJ2-2|NA
CASSLLGRGTGELFF
TGTGCCAGCAGTCTCCTCGGAAGGGGCACCGGGGAGCTGTTTTTT
>TRBV19|NA|TRBJ1-1|NA
CASRGAEAFF
TGTGCCAGTAGGGGGGCTGAAGCTTTCTTT
>TRBV12-3/TRBV12-4|TRBD1|TRBJ1-4|NA
CASRGQGNEKLFF
TGTGCCAGCCGTGGACAGGGAAATGAAAAACTGTTTTTT
>TRBV19|NA|TRBJ1-2|NA
CASSTRTWGFYDYGYTF
TGTGCCAGTAGTACCCGGACGTGGGGCTTTTACGACTATGGCTACACCTTC
>TRBV3-1/TRBV3-2|TRBD1|TRBJ1-4|NA
CASRKTGEGDTKLFF
TGTGCCAGCAGGAAAACAGGGGAGGGGGATACAAAACTGTTTTTT
>TRBV5-1|NA|TRBJ1-2|NA
CASSPSRVGGYTF
TGCGCCAGCAGTCCTAGTAGAGTTGGAGGCTACACCTTC
>TRBV4-2|NA|TRBJ2-1|few
CASSQDSSVDEQFF
TGTGCCAGCAGCCAAGATTCTAGTGTCGATGAGCAGTTCTTC
>TRBV7-2|TRBD1|TRBJ2-1|NA
CASSLGQVNEQFF
TGTGCCAGCAGCTTGGGACAGGTCAATGAGCAGTTCTTC
>TRBV6-2/TRBV6-3|TRBD1|TRBJ1-5|NA
CASSPRTGAAGNQPQHF
TGTGCCAGCAGTCCGAGGACAGGGGCGGCGGGCAATCAGCCCCAGCATTTT